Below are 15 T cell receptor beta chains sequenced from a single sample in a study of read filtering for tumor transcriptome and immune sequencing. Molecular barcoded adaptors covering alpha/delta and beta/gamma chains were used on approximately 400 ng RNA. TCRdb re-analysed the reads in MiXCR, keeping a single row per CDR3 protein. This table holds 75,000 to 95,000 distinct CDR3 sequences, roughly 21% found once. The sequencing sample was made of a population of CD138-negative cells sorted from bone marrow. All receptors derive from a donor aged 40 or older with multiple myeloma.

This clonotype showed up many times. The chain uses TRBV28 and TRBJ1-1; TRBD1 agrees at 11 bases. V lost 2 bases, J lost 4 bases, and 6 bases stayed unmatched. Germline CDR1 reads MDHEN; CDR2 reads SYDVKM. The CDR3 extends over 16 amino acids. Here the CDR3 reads CASSLTGTGGFTEAFF. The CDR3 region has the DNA TGTGCCAGCAGTTTAACGGGGACAGGGGGTTTCACTGAAGCTTTCTTT.

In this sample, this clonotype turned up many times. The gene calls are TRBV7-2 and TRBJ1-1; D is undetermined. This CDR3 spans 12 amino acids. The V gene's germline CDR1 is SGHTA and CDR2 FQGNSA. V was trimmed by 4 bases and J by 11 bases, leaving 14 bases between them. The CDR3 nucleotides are TGTGCCAGCAGCTACCATGGGGTTCGGGCTTTCTTT. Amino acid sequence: CASSYHGVRAFF.

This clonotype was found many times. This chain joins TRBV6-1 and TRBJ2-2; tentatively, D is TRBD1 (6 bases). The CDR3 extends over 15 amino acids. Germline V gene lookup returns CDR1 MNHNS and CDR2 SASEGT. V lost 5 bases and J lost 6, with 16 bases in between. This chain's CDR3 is CASSSGTRRSGELFF. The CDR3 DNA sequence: TGTGCCAGCAGTTCTGGGACAAGGCGGTCCGGGGAGCTGTTTTTT.

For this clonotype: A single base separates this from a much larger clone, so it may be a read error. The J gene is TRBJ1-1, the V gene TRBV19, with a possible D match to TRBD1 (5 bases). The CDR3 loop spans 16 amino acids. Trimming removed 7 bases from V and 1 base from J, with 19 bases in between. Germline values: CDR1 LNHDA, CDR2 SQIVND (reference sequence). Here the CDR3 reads CASINMGQTANTEAFF. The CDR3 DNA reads TGTGCCAGTATTAACATGGGGCAAACTGCGAACACTGAAGCTTTCTTT.

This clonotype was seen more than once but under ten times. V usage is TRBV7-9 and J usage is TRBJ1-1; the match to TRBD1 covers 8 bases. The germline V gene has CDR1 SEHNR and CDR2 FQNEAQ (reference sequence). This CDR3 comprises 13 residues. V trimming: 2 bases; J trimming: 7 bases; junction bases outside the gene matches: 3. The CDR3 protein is CASSLRTGLEAFF. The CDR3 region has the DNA TGTGCCAGCAGCTTACGGACAGGGCTTGAAGCTTTCTTT.

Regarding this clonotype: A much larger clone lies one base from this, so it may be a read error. The CDR3 DNA is TGTGCCAGCAGTCGCCTAAGTCAGCCCCAGCATTTT. Translated: CASSRLSQPQHF. This sequence joins TRBV28 and TRBJ1-5; D gene ambiguous. V was shortened by 5 bases and J by 6 bases, with 8 bases between the two germline ends. This CDR3 contains 12 residues. CDR1 and CDR2 (germline): MDHEN, SYDVKM.

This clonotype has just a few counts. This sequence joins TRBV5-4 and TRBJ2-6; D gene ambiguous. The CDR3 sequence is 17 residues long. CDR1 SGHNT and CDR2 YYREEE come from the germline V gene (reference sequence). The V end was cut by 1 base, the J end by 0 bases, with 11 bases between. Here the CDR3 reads CASSLPRPVSGANVLTF. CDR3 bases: TGTGCCAGCAGCTTGCCTAGACCGGTCTCTGGGGCCAACGTCCTGACTTTC.

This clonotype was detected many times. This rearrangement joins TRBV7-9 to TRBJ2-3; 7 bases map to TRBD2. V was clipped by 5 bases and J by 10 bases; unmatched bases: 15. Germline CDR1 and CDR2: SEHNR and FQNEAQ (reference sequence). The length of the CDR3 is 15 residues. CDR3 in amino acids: CASSGEQFNGRAQYF. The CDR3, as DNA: TGTGCCAGCAGCGGTGAACAGTTCAATGGGAGGGCGCAGTATTTT.

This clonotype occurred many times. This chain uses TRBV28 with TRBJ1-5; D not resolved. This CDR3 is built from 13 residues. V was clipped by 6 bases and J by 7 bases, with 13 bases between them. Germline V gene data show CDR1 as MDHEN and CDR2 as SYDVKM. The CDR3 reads CASSNGPPQPQHF. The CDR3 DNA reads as TGTGCCAGCAGCAACGGGCCGCCCCAGCCCCAGCATTTT.

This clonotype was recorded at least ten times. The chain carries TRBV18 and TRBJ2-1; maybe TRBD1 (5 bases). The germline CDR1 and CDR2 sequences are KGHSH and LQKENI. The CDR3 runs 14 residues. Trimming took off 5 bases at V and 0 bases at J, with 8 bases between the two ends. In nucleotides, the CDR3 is TGTGCCAGCTCAGGTGGGGCCTCCTACAATGAGCAGTTCTTC. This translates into CASSGGASYNEQFF.

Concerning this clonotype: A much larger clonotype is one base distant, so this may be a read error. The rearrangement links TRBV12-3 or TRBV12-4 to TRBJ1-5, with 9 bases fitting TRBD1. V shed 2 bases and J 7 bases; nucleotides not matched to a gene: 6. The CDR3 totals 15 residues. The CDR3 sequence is CASSLLGQGKQPQHF. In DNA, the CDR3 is TGTGCCAGCAGTTTATTGGGACAGGGTAAACAGCCCCAGCATTTT.

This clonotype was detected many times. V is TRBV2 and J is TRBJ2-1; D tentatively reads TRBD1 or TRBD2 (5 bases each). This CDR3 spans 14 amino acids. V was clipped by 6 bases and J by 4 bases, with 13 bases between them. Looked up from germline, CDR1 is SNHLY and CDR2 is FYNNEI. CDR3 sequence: CASSTWGSYNEQFF. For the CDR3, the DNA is TGTGCCAGCAGCACCTGGGGGTCATACAATGAGCAGTTCTTC.

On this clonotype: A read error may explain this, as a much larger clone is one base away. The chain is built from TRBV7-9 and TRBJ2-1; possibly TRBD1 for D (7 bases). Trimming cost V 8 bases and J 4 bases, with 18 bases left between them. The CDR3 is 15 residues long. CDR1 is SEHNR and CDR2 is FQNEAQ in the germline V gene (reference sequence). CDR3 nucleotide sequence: TGTGCCAGCGGCCGTGGAGGGGGCACATACAATGAGCAGTTCTTC. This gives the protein CASGRGGGTYNEQFF.

The chain's CDR3 is CASSQAGGPSTDTQYF. For the CDR3, the DNA is TGCGCCAGCAGCCAAGCGGGCGGGCCTAGCACAGATACGCAGTATTTT. The gene calls are TRBV4-1 and TRBJ2-3; the D gene is possibly TRBD2 (5 bases). In germline, CDR1 is MGHRA, CDR2 YSYEKL. V was cut by 1 base and J by 0 bases, with 11 bases left in between. The CDR3 is 16 residues long.

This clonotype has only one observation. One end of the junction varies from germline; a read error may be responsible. CDR3 amino acids: CARSNSAGMYEQYF. The DNA of the CDR3 is TGTGCCCGTAGTAATAGCGCGGGGATGTACGAGCAGTACTTC. The chain is built from TRBV19 and TRBJ2-7, with D possibly matching TRBD2 (6 bases). The CDR3 is 14 amino acids. Germline V gene lookup returns CDR1 LNHDA and CDR2 SQIVND (reference sequence). Together with reference TRBV19 and TRBJ2-7, the CDR3 gives the full variable domain: DGGITQSPKYLFRKEGQNVTLSCEQNLNHDAMYWYRQDPGQGLRLIYYSQIVNDFQKGDIAEGYSVSREKKESFPLTVTSAQKNPTAFYLCARSNSAGMYEQYFGPGTRLTVT.